Listed here is a single TCR beta chain. The source of the sample is a study of blood T cell repertoires in COVID-19. Across the whole study: The United States, Italy and Spain were the sources of the acute and convalescent COVID-19 samples. The analysed material was cDNA or gDNA that came from T cells, B-cell-depleted T cells, or PBMCs.

This CDR3 has 13 amino acids. Germline CDR1 reads SNHLY; CDR2 reads FYNNEI. With V trimmed by 6 bases and J by 5 bases, 5 bases remained unmatched. Authors' data handling: Reference gene primer amplification yielded estimated nucleated cell counts. Assay used: immunoSEQ multiplex PCR; TCRdb lists only in-frame clones, some missing. V and J calls and clone size follow that table, whereas D and trimming were derived from the DNA. The sample yields 200,000 to 250,000 clones, around 90% seen once. This chain links TRBV2 with TRBJ2-7; 9 bases fit TRBD1. The sample comprised peripheral blood. The clonotype comes from a woman aged 18-35 years who had recovered from COVID-19. CDR3 sequence reads: CASREQGAHEQYF. The CDR3 DNA is TGTGCCAGCAGAGAACAGGGGGCTCACGAGCAGTACTTC.